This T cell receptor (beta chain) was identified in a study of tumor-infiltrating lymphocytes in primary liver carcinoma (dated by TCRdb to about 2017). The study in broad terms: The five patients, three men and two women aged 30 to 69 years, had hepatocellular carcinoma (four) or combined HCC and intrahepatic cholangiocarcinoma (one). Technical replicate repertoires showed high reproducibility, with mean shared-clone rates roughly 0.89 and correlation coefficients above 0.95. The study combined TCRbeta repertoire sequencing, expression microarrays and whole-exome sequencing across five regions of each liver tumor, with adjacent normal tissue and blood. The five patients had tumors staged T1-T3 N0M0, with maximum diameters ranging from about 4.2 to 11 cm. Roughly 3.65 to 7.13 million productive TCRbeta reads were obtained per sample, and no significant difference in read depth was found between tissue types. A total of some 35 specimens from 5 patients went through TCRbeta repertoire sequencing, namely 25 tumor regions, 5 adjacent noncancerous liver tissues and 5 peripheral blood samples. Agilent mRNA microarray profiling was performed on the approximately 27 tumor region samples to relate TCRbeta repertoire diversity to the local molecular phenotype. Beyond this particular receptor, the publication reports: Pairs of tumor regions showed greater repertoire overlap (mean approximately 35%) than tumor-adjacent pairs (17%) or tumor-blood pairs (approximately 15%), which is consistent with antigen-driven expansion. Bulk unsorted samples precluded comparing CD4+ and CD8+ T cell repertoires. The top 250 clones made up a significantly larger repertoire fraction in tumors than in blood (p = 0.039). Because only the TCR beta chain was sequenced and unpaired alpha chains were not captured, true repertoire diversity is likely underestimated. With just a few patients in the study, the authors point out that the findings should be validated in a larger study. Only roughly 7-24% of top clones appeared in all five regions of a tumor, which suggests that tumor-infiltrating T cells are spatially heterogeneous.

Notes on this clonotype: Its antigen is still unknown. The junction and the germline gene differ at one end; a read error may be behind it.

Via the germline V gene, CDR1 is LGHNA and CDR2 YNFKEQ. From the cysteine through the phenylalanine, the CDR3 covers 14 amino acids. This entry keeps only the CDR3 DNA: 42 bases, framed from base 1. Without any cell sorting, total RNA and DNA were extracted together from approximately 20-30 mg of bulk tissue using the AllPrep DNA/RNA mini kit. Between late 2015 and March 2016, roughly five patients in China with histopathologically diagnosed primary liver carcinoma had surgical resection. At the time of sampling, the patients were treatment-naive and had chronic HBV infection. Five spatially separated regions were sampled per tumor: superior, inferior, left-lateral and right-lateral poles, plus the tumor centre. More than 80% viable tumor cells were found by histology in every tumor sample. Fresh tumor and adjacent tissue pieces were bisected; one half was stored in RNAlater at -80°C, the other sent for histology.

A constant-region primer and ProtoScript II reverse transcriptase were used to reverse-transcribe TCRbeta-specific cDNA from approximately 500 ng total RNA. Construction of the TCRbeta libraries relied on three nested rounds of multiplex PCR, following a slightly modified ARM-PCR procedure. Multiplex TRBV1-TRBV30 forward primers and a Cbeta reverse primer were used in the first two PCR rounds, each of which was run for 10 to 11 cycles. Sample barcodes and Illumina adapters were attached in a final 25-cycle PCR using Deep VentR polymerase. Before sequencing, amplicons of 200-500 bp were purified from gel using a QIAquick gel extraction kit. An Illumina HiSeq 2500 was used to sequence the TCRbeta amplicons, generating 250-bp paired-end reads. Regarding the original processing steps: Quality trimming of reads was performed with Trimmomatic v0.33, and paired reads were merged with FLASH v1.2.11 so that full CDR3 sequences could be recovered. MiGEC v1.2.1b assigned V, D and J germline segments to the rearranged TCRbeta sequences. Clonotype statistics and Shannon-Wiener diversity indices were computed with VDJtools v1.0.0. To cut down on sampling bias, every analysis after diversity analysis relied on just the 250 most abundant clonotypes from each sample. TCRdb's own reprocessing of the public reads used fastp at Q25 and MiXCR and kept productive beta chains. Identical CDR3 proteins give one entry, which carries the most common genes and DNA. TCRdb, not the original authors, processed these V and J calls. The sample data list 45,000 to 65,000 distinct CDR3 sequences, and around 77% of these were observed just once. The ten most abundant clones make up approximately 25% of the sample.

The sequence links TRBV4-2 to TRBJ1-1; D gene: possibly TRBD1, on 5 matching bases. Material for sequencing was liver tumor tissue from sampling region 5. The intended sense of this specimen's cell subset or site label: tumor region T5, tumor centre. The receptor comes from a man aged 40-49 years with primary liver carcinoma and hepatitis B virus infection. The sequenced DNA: TGCGCCAGCAGCCTGGTTGGGGGAAACACTGAAGCTTTCTTT. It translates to CASSLVGGNTEAFF.